Sequencing of this T cell receptor beta chain was carried out in a study of blood T cell repertoires in COVID-19. Study-level information: Spain, Italy and the United States supplied samples that represented acute and convalescent COVID-19.

This CDR3 contains 16 residues. The V and J ends lost 3 bases and 7 bases, in that order; junction bases with no gene match: 10. Germline V gene sequence: CDR1 MGHRA, CDR2 YSYEKL. Clones were sequenced by immunoSEQ multiplex PCR, and TCRdb holds only the in-frame ones, with some missing. The table records approximately 93,000 clones, 72% of them present only once. The sample holds many counts of this clone. This sequence joins TRBV4-1 and TRBJ2-1; 9 bases agree with TRBD1. The sample consisted of peripheral blood. The clonotype was recovered from a woman aged 80 or over with acute or convalescent COVID-19. This CDR3 reads CASSQVGQGIWNEQFF. CDR3 coding DNA: TGCGCCAGCAGCCAGGTAGGACAGGGGATATGGAATGAGCAGTTCTTC.